This TCR beta chain was documented in a study of T cells after posttransplantation cyclophosphamide (dated by TCRdb to 2016 to 2018). In terms of the full investigation: Using TRB sequencing, the study followed how the T cell repertoire rebuilt after myeloablative bone marrow transplantation with posttransplantation cyclophosphamide given as GVHD prophylaxis. In 3 patients, TRB sequencing was also performed on up to about 3 more blood samples taken 2 to 5.2 years after transplant, and in a handful of patients, pretransplant blood was also TRB-sequenced. TRB sequencing was performed on blood from all 30 or so PTCy patients with 1-year posttransplant specimens. Because TRA and TRB clonality correlated tightly in 10 or so samples, the subsequent TCR analyses were limited to TRB only. Public TRB sequences were compared against a database of over 3,000 sequences linked to responses to pathogens, tumor antigens, self-antigens and alloantigens. Antigen receptor sequencing was done on samples from 35 PTCy-treated patients and from over 15 related bone marrow donors of those patients. The full study reports these points: Across roughly 45 patients, recipient CMV seropositivity and CMV reactivation were highly associated with TRB clonality; PTCy diversity was similar to CNI/methotrexate controls. Donor-recipient similarity was low at 1-2 months but rose over the first year, and later blood repertoires were often dominated by donor CD8+ memory clones. The TRB repertoires of T cells infiltrating skin or the GI tract showed only limited overlap with the TRB repertoires found in blood.

This sample's treatment or condition label indicates: high-dose cyclophosphamide on days +3 and +4 as single-agent GVHD prophylaxis. Busulfan and fludarabine conditioning, a related or unrelated marrow graft, and cyclophosphamide on days +3 and +4 were given to PTCy patients. PTCy-treated patients came from a prospective multi-institutional clinical trial. Mononuclear cells from peripheral blood and bone marrow were separated by Ficoll-Hypaque density centrifugation and then cryopreserved. From the cysteine up to the phenylalanine, the CDR3 has a length of 16 residues. Only the CDR3 region is kept as DNA, spanning 48 bases read in frame from base 1. The germline V end is reduced by 1 base and the J end by 5 bases; junction bases left unmatched: 8. Based on the germline V gene (reference sequence), the CDR1 and CDR2 sequences are LNHDA and SQIVND. Genomic DNA was used for TRB sequencing, which was performed with the immunoSEQ assay at survey resolution or with the hsTCRB kit. The study's processing was this. The immunoSEQ software was used for initial read processing, and the LymphoSeq R package was used for repertoire analyses. For each TRB dataset, clonality was calculated as 1 minus normalized Shannon entropy, and the Gini coefficient was computed as well. Phenotypes of unsorted samples were inferred by mapping TRB sequences from sorted subsets of the recipient or donor onto the same recipient's unsorted samples. TCRdb re-hosts the immuneACCESS table, in-frame sequences only. Its copies lack some clones; in the studies checked, an unresolved V gene accounts for under half of them, and the cause for the rest is not known. D and trimming were read from the DNA, whereas the V and J calls and clone size are those reported in that table. The sample table lists roughly 23,000 clones, about 86% of them with a count of one. The top ten constitute 9.5% to 13% of the sample.

About this clone: The target of this receptor is not known. Nothing much larger sits one base from this clone, and base qualities are not available.

The sample in question was PBMCs, obtained after allogeneic stem cell transplant with posttransplant cyclophosphamide. This TCR was sampled from a female patient in her 30s who received an allogeneic stem cell transplant from an unrelated donor, was CMV-positive, and had no GVHD. After a transplant, certain T cells may trace back to the graft donor. This receptor chain uses TRBV19 and TRBJ2-1; TRBD2 matches 7 bases in the middle. The nucleotide sequence is TGTGCCAGTAGTATAGTGGGAGGGTGGGGTGACAATGAGCAGTTCTTC. Translated, it reads CASSIVGGWGDNEQFF.